The present entry profiles one T cell receptor (beta chain) with its context. There are 15 residues in the CDR3. With V trimmed by 0 bases and J by 6 bases, 5 bases remained unmatched. Looked up from germline, CDR1 is SGHKS and CDR2 is YYEKEE (reference sequence). TCRdb called the 5' RACE reads again in MiXCR, with one record for every CDR3 protein. The sample gives approximately 8,600 distinct CDR3 sequences, around 16% of which show up once; about 3.5% is in the top ten. V gene TRBV5-5 combines with J gene TRBJ2-1; TRBD2 aligns across 8 bases. This clonotype originated in a female donor with breast cancer. Material: memory CD4+ T cells sorted from blood. Specified subset: memory CD4+ T cells, CD4+CD45RO+CD25-. DNA for the CDR3: TGTGCCAGCAGCTTGGAAGGCGGGAGGCTCAATGAGCAGTTCTTC. Its protein is CASSLEGGRLNEQFF. Supplemented by reference TRBV5-5 and TRBJ2-1, the full variable domain reads DAGVTQSPTHLIKTRGQQVTLRCSPISGHKSVSWYQQVLGQGPQFIFQYYEKEERGRGNFPDRFSARQFPNYSSELNVNALLLGDSALYLCASSLEGGRLNEQFFGPGTRLTVL.